This TCR beta chain is from a study of blood T cells in healthy people across ages. This clonotype has at least ten counts. Sample-barcoded 5' priming and a J-beta primer mix drove a second PCR of 7 to 11 cycles. TCRdb re-analysed the 5' RACE reads in MiXCR, keeping a single row per CDR3 protein. The sample includes 700,000 or so distinct CDR3 sequences, 20% to 25% of them seen just once. Trimming left V 4 bases short and J 4 bases short, with 14 bases between. Germline V CDR1 and CDR2: SGDLS, YYNGEE. The CDR3 runs 14 residues. Input material: blood. The sequence was collected from a man in his 70s in good health. The rearrangement uses TRBV9 and TRBJ1-1; the D gene is possibly TRBD1 (6 bases). The CDR3 DNA reads TGTGCCAGCAGCCCCAGGGGAGGTGGCACTGAAGCTTTCTTT. Translation: CASSPRGGGTEAFF.